This T cell receptor (beta chain) comes out of a study of T cell responses to AZD1222 COVID-19 vaccine listed by TCRdb under 2021. Study-wide context: AZD1222 recipients given second doses at about 4 weeks or at about 12 weeks were pooled, since spike-specific TCR depth and breadth were not found to differ between the two schedules. TCR sequencing covered 230 to 250 trial participants: 200 to 220 given two doses of AZD1222 and about 26 given two doses of MenACWY control vaccine. Trial participants were enrolled into age subgroups of 18-55, 56-69 and 70-plus years, which contained around 140, 26 and 57 TCR-sequenced participants, respectively.

This specimen's time point label, per the study, means: baseline before first vaccination. Samples from vaccinated people were obtained from the UK trials COV001 and COV002, which included a single-blind randomized controlled phase 2/3 trial of AZD1222 (ChAdOx1 nCoV-19) in healthy adults. For TCRbeta chain sequencing, PBMC samples were collected from trial participants at day 0 and at day 28 after the second dose. The CDR3 regions of human TCRbeta chains were subjected to immunosequencing. For the original study's pipeline: Repertoire TCRs were checked for matches against a reference library of SARS-CoV-2-specific TCRs that had been generated using the MIRA antigen-specificity platform. Breadth was defined as the fraction of unique TCRs that were SARS-CoV-2-associated, and depth was defined as the fraction of total T cells that were SARS-CoV-2-associated. Each spike-specific TCR was assigned to its reactive spike region and to a CD4 or CD8 class using the MIRA data. Log10-transformed breadth and depth values were compared by one-way ANOVA with Sidak's multiple comparisons tests. TCRdb stores this immuneACCESS table with in-frame sequences only. Part of the clones is absent; in the studies checked, under half of the shortfall reflects unresolved V genes, and no reason is known for the rest. V and J calls and clone size are those listed in that table; D and trimming were worked out from the DNA. Here the sample has over 90,000 clones; around 90% occur a single time. Together, the top ten hold 4.5% to 5.5% of the sample.

CDR3 length: 16 amino acids, cysteine to phenylalanine. Here the CDR3 DNA is all that survives: 48 bases in frame from base 1. CDR1 and CDR2 (LNHDA, SQIVND) derive from the germline V gene (reference sequence). V and J are trimmed by 3 bases and 4 bases, and the gene matches miss 8 bases of the junction. Results and caveats for the whole study, not just this receptor: After two AZD1222 doses, spike-specific TCR breadth and depth were significantly higher than at day 0 and than in MenACWY recipients. No day 14 peak-response samples were available, so repertoires were characterized only after the peak T cell response. In the small 56-69-year group, the increase in depth fell short of significance, most likely because of low power. Reportedly, close to half of the unique spike-specific TCRs recognized epitopes lying outside the regions that are mutated in the B.1.351 and B.1.1.7 variants. Most participants were white British and females outnumbered males, and the authors suggested that clonal diversity may have been underestimated. Conclusions about previously exposed vaccinees were limited because only six AZD1222 recipients were SARS-CoV-2 seropositive at baseline. Vaccine-associated CD4 TCRs spanned the whole spike protein, with dominant responses in regions 160-218 and 743-854.

Notes on this clone: Its antigen specificity is not known. Base qualities are missing; no much larger clone stands one base away.

The origin of this receptor is an adult in good health. The chain was built from TRBV19 and TRBJ1-1, and 10 junctional nucleotides match TRBD1. The sequences come from peripheral blood, collected on day 0 of AZD1222 vaccination. The CDR3 corresponds to CASSIARTGGITEAFF. The sequenced DNA is TGTGCCAGTAGTATCGCCCGGACAGGGGGAATCACTGAAGCTTTCTTT.